The source of this T cell receptor (beta chain) is a study of blood T cells in healthy people across ages. Sample-barcoded 5' priming and a J-beta primer mix drove a second PCR of 7 to 11 cycles. TCRdb fed the 5' RACE reads into MiXCR, producing one record per CDR3 protein. Here the sample spans over a million distinct CDR3 sequences, 40% to 50% being singletons. Findings and caveats of the study: The recorded TCR beta diversity per million T cells decreased in a roughly linear manner with age.

Only a few counts were recorded for this clonotype. Its target is unknown. The V gene lost 4 bases and the J gene lost 0 bases, with 15 bases spanning the gap. The germline CDR1 and CDR2 sequences are LGHDT and YNNKEL (reference sequence). The CDR3 has 16 amino acids. The sequencing input was blood. This sequence joins TRBV3-1 and TRBJ2-5; D remains ambiguous. The receptor's source is a woman under 30 in good health. The CDR3 region has the DNA TGTGCCAGCAGCCGCTGGCTTGAGGAACACCAAGAGACCCAGTACTTC. Translated: CASSRWLEEHQETQYF.